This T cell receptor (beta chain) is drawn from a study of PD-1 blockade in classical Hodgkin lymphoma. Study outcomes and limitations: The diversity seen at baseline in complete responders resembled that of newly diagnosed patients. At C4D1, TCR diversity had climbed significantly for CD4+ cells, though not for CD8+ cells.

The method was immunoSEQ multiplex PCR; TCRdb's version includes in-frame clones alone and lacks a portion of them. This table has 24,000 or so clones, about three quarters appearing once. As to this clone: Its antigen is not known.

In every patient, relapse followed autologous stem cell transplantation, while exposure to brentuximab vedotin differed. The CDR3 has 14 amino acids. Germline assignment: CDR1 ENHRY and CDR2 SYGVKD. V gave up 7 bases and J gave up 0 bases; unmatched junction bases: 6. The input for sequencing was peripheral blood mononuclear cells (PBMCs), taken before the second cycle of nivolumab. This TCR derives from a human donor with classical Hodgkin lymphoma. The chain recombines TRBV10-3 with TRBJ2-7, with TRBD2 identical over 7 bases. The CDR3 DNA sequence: TGTGCCATCAAGTCTCTAGCGGACTCCTACGAGCAGTACTTC. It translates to CAIKSLADSYEQYF.